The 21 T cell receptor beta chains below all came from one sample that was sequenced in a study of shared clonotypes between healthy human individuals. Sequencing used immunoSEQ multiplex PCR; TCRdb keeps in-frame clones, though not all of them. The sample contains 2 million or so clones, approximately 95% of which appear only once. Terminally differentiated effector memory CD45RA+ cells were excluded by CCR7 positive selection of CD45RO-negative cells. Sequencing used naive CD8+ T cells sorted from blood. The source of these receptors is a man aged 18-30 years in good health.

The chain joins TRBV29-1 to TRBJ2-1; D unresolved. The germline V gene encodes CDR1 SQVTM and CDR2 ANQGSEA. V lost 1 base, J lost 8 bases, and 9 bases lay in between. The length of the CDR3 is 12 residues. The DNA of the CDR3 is TGCAGCGTTGAAGTTAAGGGCGATGAGCAGTTCTTC. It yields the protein CSVEVKGDEQFF.

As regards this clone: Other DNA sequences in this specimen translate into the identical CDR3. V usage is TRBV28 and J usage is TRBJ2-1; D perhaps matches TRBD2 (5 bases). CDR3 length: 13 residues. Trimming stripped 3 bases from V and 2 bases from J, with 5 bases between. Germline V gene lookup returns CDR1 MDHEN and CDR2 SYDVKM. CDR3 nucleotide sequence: TGTGCCAGCAGTTTGCGGGCCTACAATGAGCAGTTCTTC. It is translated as CASSLRAYNEQFF.

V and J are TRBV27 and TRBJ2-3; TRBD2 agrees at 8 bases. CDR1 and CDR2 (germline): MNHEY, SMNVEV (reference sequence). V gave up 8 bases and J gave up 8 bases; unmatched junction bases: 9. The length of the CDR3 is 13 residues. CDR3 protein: CASLPGSGSTQYF. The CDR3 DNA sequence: TGTGCCAGCCTCCCAGGGAGCGGGAGTACGCAGTATTTT.

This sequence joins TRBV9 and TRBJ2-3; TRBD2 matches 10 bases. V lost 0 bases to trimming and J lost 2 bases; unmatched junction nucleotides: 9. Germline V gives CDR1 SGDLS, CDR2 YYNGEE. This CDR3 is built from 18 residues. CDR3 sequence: CASSVEAGGLLSTDTQYF. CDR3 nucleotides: TGTGCCAGCAGCGTAGAAGCGGGGGGGCTCCTTTCCACAGATACGCAGTATTTT.

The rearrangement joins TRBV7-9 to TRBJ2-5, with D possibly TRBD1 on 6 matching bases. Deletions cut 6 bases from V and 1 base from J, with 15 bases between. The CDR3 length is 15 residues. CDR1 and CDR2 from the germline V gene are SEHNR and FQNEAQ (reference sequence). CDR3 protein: CASRSNREAQETQYF. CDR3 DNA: TGTGCCAGCAGGAGTAACAGGGAAGCCCAAGAGACCCAGTACTTC.

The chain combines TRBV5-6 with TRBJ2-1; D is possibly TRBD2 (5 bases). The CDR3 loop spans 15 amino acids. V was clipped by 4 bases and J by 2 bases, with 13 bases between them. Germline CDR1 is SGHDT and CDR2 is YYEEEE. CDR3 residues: CASSPGPGTYNEQFF. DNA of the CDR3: TGTGCCAGCAGCCCTGGACCGGGAACCTACAATGAGCAGTTCTTC.

The DNA for the CDR3 is TGTGCCAGCAGGTGGGGACAGGAGTATGGCTACACCTTC. It specifies CASRWGQEYGYTF. The V gene is TRBV5-6, the J gene TRBJ1-2; 8 nucleotides line up with TRBD1. This CDR3 contains 13 residues. The germline V gene encodes CDR1 SGHDT and CDR2 YYEEEE. V was clipped by 5 bases and J by 5 bases; unmatched bases: 5.

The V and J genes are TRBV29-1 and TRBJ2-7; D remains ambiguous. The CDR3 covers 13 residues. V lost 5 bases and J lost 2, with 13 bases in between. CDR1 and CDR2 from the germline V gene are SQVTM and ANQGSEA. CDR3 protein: CSVRQVTPYEQYF. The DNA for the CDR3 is TGCAGCGTTAGGCAGGTTACGCCCTACGAGCAGTACTTC.

The CDR3 is CASSISPGSNEQYF. The DNA for the CDR3 is TGTGCCAGTAGTATATCGCCAGGGAGCAACGAGCAGTACTTC. The chain uses TRBV19 and TRBJ2-7; either TRBD1 or TRBD2 may supply D (5 bases each). This CDR3 is 14 amino acids long. Per germline, CDR1 LNHDA and CDR2 SQIVND (reference sequence). V lost 2 bases, J lost 5 bases, and 13 bases lay in between.

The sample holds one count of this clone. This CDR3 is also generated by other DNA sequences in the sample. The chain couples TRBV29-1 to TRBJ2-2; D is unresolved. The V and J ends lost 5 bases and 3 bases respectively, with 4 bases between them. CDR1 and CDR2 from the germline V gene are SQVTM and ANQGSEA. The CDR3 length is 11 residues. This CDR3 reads CSVLHTGELFF. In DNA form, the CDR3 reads TGCAGCGTTTTGCACACCGGGGAGCTGTTTTTT.

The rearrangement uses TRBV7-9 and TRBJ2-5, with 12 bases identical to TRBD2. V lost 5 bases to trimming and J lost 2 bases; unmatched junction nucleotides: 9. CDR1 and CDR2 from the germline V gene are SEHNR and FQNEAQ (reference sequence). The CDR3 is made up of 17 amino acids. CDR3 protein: CASSPRLAGASQETQYF. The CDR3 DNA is TGTGCCAGCAGCCCGCGACTAGCGGGGGCCTCACAAGAGACCCAGTACTTC.

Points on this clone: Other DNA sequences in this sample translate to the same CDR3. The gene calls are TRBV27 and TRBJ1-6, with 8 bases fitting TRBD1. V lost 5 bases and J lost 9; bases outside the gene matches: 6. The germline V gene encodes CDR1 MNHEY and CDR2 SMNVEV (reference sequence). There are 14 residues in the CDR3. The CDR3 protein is CASSLTGAASPLHF. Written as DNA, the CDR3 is TGTGCCAGCAGTCTGACAGGGGCCGCTTCACCCCTCCACTTT.

The CDR3 sequence: CSVVPRDPPYGYTF. CDR3 bases: TGCAGCGTTGTTCCTAGGGACCCCCCCTATGGCTACACCTTC. The J gene is TRBJ1-2, the V gene TRBV29-1; a weak D match, TRBD1 (5 bases). The V gene's germline CDR1 is SQVTM and CDR2 ANQGSEA. V was pared by 4 bases and J by 4 bases, with 16 bases between. This CDR3 spans 14 amino acids.

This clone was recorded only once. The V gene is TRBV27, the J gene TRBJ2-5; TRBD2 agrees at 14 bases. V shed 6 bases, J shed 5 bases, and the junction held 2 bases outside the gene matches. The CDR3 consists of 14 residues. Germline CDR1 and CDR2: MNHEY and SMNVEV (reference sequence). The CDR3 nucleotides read TGTGCCAGCAGGGGACTAGCGGGAGTCGAGACCCAGTACTTC. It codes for CASRGLAGVETQYF.

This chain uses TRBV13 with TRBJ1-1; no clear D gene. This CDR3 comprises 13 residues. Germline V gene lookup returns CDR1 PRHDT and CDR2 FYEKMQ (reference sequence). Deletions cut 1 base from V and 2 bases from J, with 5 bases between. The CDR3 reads CASSLETNTEAFF. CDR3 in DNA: TGTGCCAGCAGCTTAGAGACCAACACTGAAGCTTTCTTT.

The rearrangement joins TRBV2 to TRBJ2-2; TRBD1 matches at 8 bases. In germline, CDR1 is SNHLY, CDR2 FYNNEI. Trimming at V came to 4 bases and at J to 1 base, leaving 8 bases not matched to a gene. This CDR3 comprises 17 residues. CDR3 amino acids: CASSGTDRGWNTGELFF. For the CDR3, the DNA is TGTGCCAGCAGTGGGACCGACAGGGGATGGAACACCGGGGAGCTGTTTTTT.

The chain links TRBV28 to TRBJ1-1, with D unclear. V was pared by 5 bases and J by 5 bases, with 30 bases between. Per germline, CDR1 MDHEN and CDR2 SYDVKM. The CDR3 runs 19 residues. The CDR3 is CASSHPYVGFTPRETEAFF. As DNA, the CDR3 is TGTGCCAGCAGTCATCCCTACGTAGGGTTTACCCCTCGCGAAACTGAAGCTTTCTTT. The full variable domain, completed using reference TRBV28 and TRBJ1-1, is DVKVTQSSRYLVKRTGEKVFLECVQDMDHENMFWYRQDPGLGLRLIYFSYDVKMKEKGDIPEGYSVSREKKERFSLILESASTNQTSMYLCASSHPYVGFTPRETEAFFGQGTRLTVV.

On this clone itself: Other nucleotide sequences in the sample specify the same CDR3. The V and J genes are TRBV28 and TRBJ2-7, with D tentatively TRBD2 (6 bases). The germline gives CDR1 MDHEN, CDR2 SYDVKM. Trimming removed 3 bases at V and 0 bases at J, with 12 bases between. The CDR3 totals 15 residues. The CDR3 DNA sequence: TGTGCCAGCAGTTTGAGGGGACTCAGCTCCTACGAGCAGTACTTC. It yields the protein CASSLRGLSSYEQYF.

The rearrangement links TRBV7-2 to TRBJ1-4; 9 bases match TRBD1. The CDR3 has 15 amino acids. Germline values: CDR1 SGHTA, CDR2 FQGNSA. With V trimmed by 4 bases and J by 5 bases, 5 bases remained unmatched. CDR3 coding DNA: TGTGCCAGCAGCTCCTCGACAGGGGGAAATGAAAAACTGTTTTTT. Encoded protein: CASSSSTGGNEKLFF.

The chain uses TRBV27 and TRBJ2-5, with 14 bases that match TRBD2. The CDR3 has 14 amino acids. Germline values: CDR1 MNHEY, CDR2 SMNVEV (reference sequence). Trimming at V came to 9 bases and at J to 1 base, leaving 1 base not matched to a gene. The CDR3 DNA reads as TGTGCCAGGGGACTAGCGGGGGCCCAAGAGACCCAGTACTTC. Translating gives CARGLAGAQETQYF.

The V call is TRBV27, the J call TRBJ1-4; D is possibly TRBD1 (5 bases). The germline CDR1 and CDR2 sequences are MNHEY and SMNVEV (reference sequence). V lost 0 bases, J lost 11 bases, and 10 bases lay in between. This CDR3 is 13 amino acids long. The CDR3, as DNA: TGTGCCAGCAGTTTATCCCAGGGCTCCAAACTGTTTTTT. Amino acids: CASSLSQGSKLFF.